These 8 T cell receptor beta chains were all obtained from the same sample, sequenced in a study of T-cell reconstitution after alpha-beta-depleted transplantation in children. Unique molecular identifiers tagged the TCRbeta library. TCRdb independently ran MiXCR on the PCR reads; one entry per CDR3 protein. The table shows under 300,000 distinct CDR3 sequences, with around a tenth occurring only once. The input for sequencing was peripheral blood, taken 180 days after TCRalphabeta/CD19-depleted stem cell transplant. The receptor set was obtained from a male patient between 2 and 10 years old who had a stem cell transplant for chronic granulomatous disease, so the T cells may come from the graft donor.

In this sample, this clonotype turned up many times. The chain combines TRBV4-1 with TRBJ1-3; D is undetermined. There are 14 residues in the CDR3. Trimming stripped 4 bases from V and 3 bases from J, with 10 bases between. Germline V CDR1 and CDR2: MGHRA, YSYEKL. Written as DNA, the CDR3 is TGCGCCAGCAGCCCAATCAAGATTGGAAACACCATATATTTT. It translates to CASSPIKIGNTIYF.

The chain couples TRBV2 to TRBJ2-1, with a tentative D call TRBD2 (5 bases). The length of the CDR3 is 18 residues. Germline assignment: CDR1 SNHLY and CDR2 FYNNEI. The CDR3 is CTICLTSRTSTSYNEQFF. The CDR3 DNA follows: TGTACCATCTGTTTAACGAGCAGGACTTCAACCTCCTACAATGAGCAGTTCTTC.

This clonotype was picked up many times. In DNA form, the CDR3 reads TGCAGTGCTAGTCCGGGGATTAAGCCCCAGCATTTT. It codes for CSASPGIKPQHF. The chain joins TRBV20-1 to TRBJ1-5; D is unclear. The CDR3 covers 12 residues. Germline lookup yields CDR1 DFQATT and CDR2 SNEGSKA (reference sequence). The germline V and J ends were trimmed by 3 bases and 8 bases, with 11 bases remaining between them.

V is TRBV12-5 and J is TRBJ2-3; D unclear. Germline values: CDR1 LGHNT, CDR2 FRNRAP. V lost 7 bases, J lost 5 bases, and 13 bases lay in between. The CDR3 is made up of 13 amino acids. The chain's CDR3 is CASAPLVGDTQYF. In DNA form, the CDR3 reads TGTGCTAGTGCTCCCCTCGTGGGAGATACGCAGTATTTT.

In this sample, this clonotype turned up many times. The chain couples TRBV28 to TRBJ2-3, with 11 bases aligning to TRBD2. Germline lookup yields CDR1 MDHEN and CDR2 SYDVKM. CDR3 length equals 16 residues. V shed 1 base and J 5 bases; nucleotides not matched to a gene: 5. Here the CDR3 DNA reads TGTGCCAGCAGTTTATCCGGGACTAGCGGTAGAGATACGCAGTATTTT. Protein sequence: CASSLSGTSGRDTQYF.

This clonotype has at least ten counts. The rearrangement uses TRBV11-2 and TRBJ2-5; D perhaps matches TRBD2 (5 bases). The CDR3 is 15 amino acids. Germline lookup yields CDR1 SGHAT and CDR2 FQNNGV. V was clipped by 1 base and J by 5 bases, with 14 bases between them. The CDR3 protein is CASSLAGWGTETQYF. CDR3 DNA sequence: TGTGCCAGCAGCTTAGCGGGATGGGGTACGGAGACCCAGTACTTC.

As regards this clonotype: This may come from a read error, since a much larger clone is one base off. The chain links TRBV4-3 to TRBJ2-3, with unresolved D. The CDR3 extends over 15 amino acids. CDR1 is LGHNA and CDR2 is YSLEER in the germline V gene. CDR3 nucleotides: TGCGCCAACAGCCAAGTTCCCAACAGAGGAGATACGCAGTATTTT. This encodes CANSQVPNRGDTQYF.

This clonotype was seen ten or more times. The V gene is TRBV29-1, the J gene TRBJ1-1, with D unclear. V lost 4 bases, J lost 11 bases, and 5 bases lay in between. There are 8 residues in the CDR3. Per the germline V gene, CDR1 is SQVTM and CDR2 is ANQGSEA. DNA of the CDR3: TGCAGCGTTGGTTGGGCTTTCTTT. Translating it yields CSVGWAFF. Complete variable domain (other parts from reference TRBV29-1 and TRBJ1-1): SAVISQKPSRDICQRGTSLTIQCQVDSQVTMMFWYRQQPGQSLTLIATANQGSEATYESGFVIDKFPISRPNLTFSTLTVSNMSPEDSSIYLCSVGWAFFGQGTRLTVV.